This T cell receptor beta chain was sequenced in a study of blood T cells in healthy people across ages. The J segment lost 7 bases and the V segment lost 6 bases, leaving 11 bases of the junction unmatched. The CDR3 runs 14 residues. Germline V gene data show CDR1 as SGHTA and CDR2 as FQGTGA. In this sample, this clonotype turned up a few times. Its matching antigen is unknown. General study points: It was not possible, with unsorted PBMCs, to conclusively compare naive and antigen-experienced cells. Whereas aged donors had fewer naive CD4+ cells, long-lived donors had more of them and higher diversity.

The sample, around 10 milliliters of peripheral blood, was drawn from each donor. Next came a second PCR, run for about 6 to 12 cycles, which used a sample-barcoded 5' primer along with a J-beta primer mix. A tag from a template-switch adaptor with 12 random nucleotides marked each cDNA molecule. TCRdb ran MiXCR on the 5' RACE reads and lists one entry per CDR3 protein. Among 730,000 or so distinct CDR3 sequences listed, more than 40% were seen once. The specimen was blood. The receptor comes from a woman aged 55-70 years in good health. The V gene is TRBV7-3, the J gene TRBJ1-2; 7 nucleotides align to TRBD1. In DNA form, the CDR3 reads TGTGCCAGCAGTTCTACAGGGGTATTGGGTGGCTACACCTTC. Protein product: CASSSTGVLGGYTF.